Detailed here is one T cell receptor (beta chain). This record belongs to a study of T cell responses to AZD1222 COVID-19 vaccine. The V and J ends lost 4 bases and 9 bases respectively, with 9 bases between them. Germline V CDR1 and CDR2: KGHDR, SFDVKD. The CDR3 spans 11 residues. Assay: immunoSEQ multiplex PCR; the TCRdb copy retains only in-frame clones and omits some. This table has 99,000 or so clones, 88% appearing once. The origin of this receptor is an adult in good health. This sequence joins TRBV24-1 and TRBJ2-7; D is ambiguous. The input for sequencing was peripheral blood, taken on day 0 of AZD1222 vaccination. CDR3 in DNA: TGTGCCACCAGTGAGTGGGGAATGCAGTACTTC. Its protein is CATSEWGMQYF.